These T cell receptor beta chains were read from a single sample in a study of technical replicates of blood from several donors. Libraries were prepared by immunoSEQ multiplex PCR; TCRdb keeps only in-frame clonotypes and omits some of them. The sample has about 88,000 clones; 94% are singletons. Sample: T cells isolated from PBMCs. These receptors all stem from a human donor in good health. CDR3s include the opening cysteine and the closing phenylalanine or tryptophan. Expanded clones are given a class, and other clones once, few, many or no size at all.

>TRBV4-1|.|TRBJ1-1
CASSRNRGTEAFF
>TRBV21-1|.|TRBJ1-1
CARFRTGRGMNTEAFF
>TRBV9|.|TRBJ2-1
CASSVSPRYDEQFF
>TRBV4-1|.|TRBJ1-4
CASSQDPGQGIEKLFF
>TRBV7-9|.|TRBJ1-2
CASSARVVGGYTF
>TRBV6-1|.|TRBJ2-1
CASSQVAPTYNEQFF
>TRBV13|.|TRBJ2-5
CASCRAGQETQYF
>TRBV6-5|.|TRBJ1-5
CATRRGLLSNQPQHF
>TRBV18|.|TRBJ1-1
CASSPVAQGPMNTEAFF
>TRBV9|.|TRBJ2-5
CASSVGVAEPQETQYF
>TRBV9|once|TRBJ2-1
CASSFRRWTGDFSSYNEQFF
>TRBV15|.|TRBJ1-5
CATSGSGGAQPQHF
>TRBV11-2|.|TRBJ2-2
CASSFTEGTGELFF
>TRBV9|few|TRBJ2-2
CASSPRFTGELFF
>TRBV5-1|.|TRBJ2-7
CASSMSTSGVNGEQYF
>TRBV28|.|TRBJ1-5
CASSFHRVGNQPQHF
>TRBV11-2|once|TRBJ2-5
CASSPWVAESQETQYF
>TRBV11-2|.|TRBJ2-1
CASSLQVYNEQFF
>TRBV4-1|.|TRBJ1-5
CASSQGAQGLLLRGNQPQHF
>TRBV5-1|.|TRBJ2-3
CASSFLAGPTDTQYF
>TRBV5-1|.|TRBJ2-7
CASSLVGGATYEQYF
>TRBV5-8|.|TRBJ2-7
CASSLSLGQGAKQYF
>TRBV30|once|TRBJ2-3
CAWKSGTDTQYF
>TRBV6-5|.|TRBJ1-1
CASSYLSGTANTEAFF
>TRBV2|.|TRBJ2-3
CARTGTSGTDTQYF
>TRBV28|.|TRBJ2-1
CATSVAGGSFGNEQFF
>TRBV28|.|TRBJ2-3
CASSLNTDTQYF
>TRBV9|.|TRBJ2-2
CASSAPGLYTGELFF